This T cell receptor beta chain came from a study of T cells in Graves' hyperthyroidism and ophthalmopathy. The cohort's ophthalmopathy patients, a group with duration under 3 months, had a Clinical Activity Score of at least 3 and a NOSPECS grade of at least 4. Losses at the gene ends were 8 bases for V and 3 bases for J; bases not matched to a gene: 15. CDR1 and CDR2 from the germline V gene are SNHLY and FYNNEI. The CDR3 consists of 17 residues. Findings of the study overall: Before onset, by a median of around six months, the model predicted ophthalmopathy. Ophthalmopathy could be told apart from stable hyperthyroidism with a 13 V-J model. Most thyroid clonotypes expanded above 0.001 were also detected in blood.

TCR beta CDR3 regions were amplified from RNA. First-round RT-PCR of the TCR CDR3 relied on the HTBI primer set. TCRdb redid the calling of the multiplex PCR reads with MiXCR, one entry per CDR3 protein. In the table there are 200,000 to 250,000 distinct CDR3 sequences, roughly 17% of which are singletons. This clonotype was recorded many times. The antigen is not known. The chain recombines TRBV2 with TRBJ2-3; 9 bases fit TRBD2. The sequence was obtained from a woman aged 18-35 years with Graves' ophthalmopathy. Sequenced: blood. CDR3 sequence (DNA): TGTGCCAGCCGTTCCAGATTCCTAGCGGGGAAAACAGATACGCAGTATTTT. It is translated as CASRSRFLAGKTDTQYF.